This T cell receptor (beta chain) was observed in a study of blood T cell repertoires in COVID-19. This clone is a singleton in its sample. V lost 0 bases, J lost 4 bases, and 5 bases stayed unmatched. Germline CDR1 reads SGHRS; CDR2 reads YFSETQ. The CDR3 totals 16 residues. Profiling relied on immunoSEQ multiplex PCR, and the TCRdb table lists in-frame clones only, not all of them. The sample yields some 200,000 clones, about 86% seen once. V usage is TRBV5-1 and J usage is TRBJ2-3, with 10 nucleotides matching TRBD1. The TCR comes from a man aged 25 to 40 with active or convalescent COVID-19. Material: peripheral blood. CDR3 in amino acids: CASSLAPGQGSDTQYF. The DNA for the CDR3 is TGCGCCAGCAGCTTGGCCCCGGGACAGGGGTCAGATACGCAGTATTTT.